The 25 T cell receptor beta chains listed next were all sequenced from one sample in a study of blood T cell repertoires in COVID-19. Sequencing used immunoSEQ multiplex PCR; TCRdb keeps in-frame clones, though not all of them. The table includes roughly 240,000 clones, approximately 85% detected once. The specimen sequenced was PBMCs or T cells enriched from blood (not recorded which). Every receptor here comes from a woman between 45 and 60 years old with acute COVID-19.

DNA for the CDR3: TGTGCCAGCAGCTCGGAAACAGGGATCAATCAGCCCCAGCATTTT. It encodes CASSSETGINQPQHF. The genes are TRBV7-2 and TRBJ1-5; possible D gene TRBD1, 6 bases. The CDR3 is 15 amino acids. Germline V gene lookup returns CDR1 SGHTA and CDR2 FQGNSA. Trimming cost V 4 bases and J 3 bases, with 13 bases left between them.

This clone occurred a few times. This chain joins TRBV11-2 and TRBJ2-1; tentatively, D is TRBD2 (6 bases). The CDR3 is 17 residues long. The ends were cut back, 0 bases at V and 1 base at J, with 13 bases in the middle. Germline V CDR1 and CDR2: SGHAT, FQNNGV. CDR3 amino acids: CASSLESAGRSYNEQFF. CDR3 nucleotides: TGTGCCAGCAGCTTAGAGTCGGCGGGGCGGTCCTACAATGAGCAGTTCTTC.

The chain has TRBV19 and TRBJ1-1, with D perhaps matching TRBD1 (6 bases). The CDR3 length is 14 residues. Between the trimmed V and J ends, which lost 5 bases and 4 bases, there was a span of 14 bases. The germline V gene encodes CDR1 LNHDA and CDR2 SQIVND (reference sequence). For the CDR3, the DNA is TGTGCCAGTAGTGCAGAACAGGGAACCACTGAAGCTTTCTTT. Protein product: CASSAEQGTTEAFF.

The chain links TRBV9 to TRBJ2-3; D not certain. The CDR3 consists of 13 residues. The germline gives CDR1 SGDLS, CDR2 YYNGEE. With 3 bases removed from V and 4 bases from J, the gap between germline ends came to 9 bases. The CDR3 loop is CASSARVSDTQYF. CDR3 nucleotide sequence: TGTGCCAGCAGCGCCCGCGTTTCAGATACGCAGTATTTT.

The V gene is TRBV7-2, the J gene TRBJ2-7, with D perhaps TRBD2 (5 bases). Germline CDR1 is SGHTA and CDR2 is FQGNSA. The CDR3 totals 17 residues. Trimming removed 5 bases at V and 4 bases at J, with 24 bases between. The CDR3 reads CASSPDLAGPLSYEQYF. The CDR3 DNA reads as TGTGCCAGCAGCCCCGATCTAGCTGGACCCTTAAGTTACGAGCAGTACTTC.

CDR3 nucleotide sequence: TGTGCCAGCTCTCCGGGACAGGGGGACGGTTCACCCCTCCACTTT. Translation: CASSPGQGDGSPLHF. The chain combines TRBV18 with TRBJ1-6; TRBD1 matches at 11 bases. With V trimmed by 6 bases and J by 9 bases, 7 bases remained unmatched. Germline lookup yields CDR1 KGHSH and CDR2 LQKENI. This CDR3 comprises 15 residues.

The CDR3 bases are TGTGCCAGCAGTGTTTCTAGCGGGTCCTTCACAGATACGCAGTATTTT. Its translation: CASSVSSGSFTDTQYF. The chain employs TRBV6-1 and TRBJ2-3, with 8 bases aligning to TRBD2. The V segment lost 4 bases and the J segment 2 bases; nucleotides outside the gene matches: 8. Germline V gives CDR1 MNHNS, CDR2 SASEGT. The CDR3 totals 16 residues.

This rearrangement joins TRBV12-5 to TRBJ2-1, with D maybe TRBD1 (6 bases). V was pared by 2 bases and J by 5 bases, with 7 bases between. The CDR3 totals 13 residues. Germline V gene data show CDR1 as LGHNT and CDR2 as FRNRAP. The CDR3 DNA is TGTGCTAGTGGTTTGCAGGGGAACAATGAGCAGTTCTTC. It encodes CASGLQGNNEQFF.

The CDR3 DNA is TGCGCCAGCAGCCCCGGCCTGGGCAGGCAAGAGACCCAGTACTTC. Its protein is CASSPGLGRQETQYF. The V call is TRBV4-3, the J call TRBJ2-5; D remains unclear. This CDR3 comprises 15 residues. Trimming stripped 4 bases from V and 2 bases from J, with 14 bases between. Per the germline V gene, CDR1 is LGHNA and CDR2 is YSLEER.

The genes are TRBV12-3 or TRBV12-4 and TRBJ1-2, with TRBD1 matching over 10 bases. Trimming took 6 bases from V and 7 from J; bases not matched to a gene: 5. This CDR3 region has 13 residues. CDR3 nucleotide sequence: TGTGCCAGCAGGCCGGACAGGGGGGTTGGCTACACCTTC. Its translation: CASRPDRGVGYTF.

V is TRBV12-3 or TRBV12-4 and J is TRBJ1-1; D possibly corresponds to TRBD1 (5 bases). CDR3 length: 13 residues. V lost 10 bases and J lost 0, with 12 bases in between. The CDR3: CATQGIMNTEAFF. CDR3 nucleotide sequence: TGTGCCACGCAGGGCATTATGAACACTGAAGCTTTCTTT.

The J gene is TRBJ2-7, the V gene TRBV27, with D possibly TRBD2 on 5 matching bases. Trimming removed 3 bases from V and 4 bases from J, with 13 bases in between. The germline gives CDR1 MNHEY, CDR2 SMNVEV (reference sequence). The CDR3 loop spans 14 amino acids. This chain's CDR3 is CASSFDRSGYEQYF. The CDR3 bases are TGTGCCAGCAGTTTCGACCGGAGCGGATACGAGCAGTACTTC.

The rearrangement links TRBV7-9 to TRBJ1-2; D ambiguous. The CDR3 has 14 residues. Germline V gene sequence: CDR1 SEHNR, CDR2 FQNEAQ (reference sequence). The V and J ends lost 0 bases and 4 bases respectively, with 9 bases between them. CDR3 sequence: CASSLAYPIYGYTF. The CDR3 coding sequence is TGTGCCAGCAGCTTAGCCTACCCAATCTATGGCTACACCTTC.

The V gene is TRBV4-1, the J gene TRBJ1-2, with a tentative D call TRBD1 (5 bases). Germline V CDR1 and CDR2: MGHRA, YSYEKL. V was pared by 3 bases and J by 4 bases, with 12 bases between. This CDR3 spans 14 amino acids. The CDR3 is CASSHREDGYGYTF. As DNA, the CDR3 is TGCGCCAGCAGCCACAGGGAAGATGGCTATGGCTACACCTTC.

The rearrangement uses TRBV6-5 and TRBJ1-3; D is ambiguous. V was shortened by 4 bases and J by 0 bases, with 4 bases between the two germline ends. Germline CDR1 reads MNHEY; CDR2 reads SVGAGI. The CDR3 totals 13 residues. The CDR3 nucleotides are TGTGCCAGCAGTTCATTCTCTGGAAACACCATATATTTT. Protein product: CASSSFSGNTIYF.

V usage is TRBV7-2 and J usage is TRBJ2-2; D unclear. Trimming took 1 base from V and 3 from J, leaving 9 bases between them. This CDR3 has 15 residues. Per germline, CDR1 SGHTA and CDR2 FQGNSA. The CDR3 DNA reads TGTGCCAGCAGCTTAGTGTCGTCTTACACCGGGGAGCTGTTTTTT. Its protein is CASSLVSSYTGELFF. Complete variable domain (other parts from reference TRBV7-2 and TRBJ2-2): GAGVSQSPSNKVTEKGKDVELRCDPISGHTALYWYRQSLGQGLEFLIYFQGNSAPDKSGLPSDRFSAERTGGSVSTLTIQRTQQEDSAVYLCASSLVSSYTGELFFGEGSRLTVL.

V is TRBV27 and J is TRBJ1-5; 7 bases align to TRBD1. With V trimmed by 6 bases and J by 2 bases, 10 bases remained unmatched. Germline V gives CDR1 MNHEY, CDR2 SMNVEV (reference sequence). The length of the CDR3 is 16 residues. The CDR3 sequence: CASSRQGRLGNQPQHF. CDR3 sequence (DNA): TGTGCCAGCAGCCGACAGGGTCGCTTGGGCAATCAGCCCCAGCATTTT.

About this clone: The sample carries other DNA sequences with the same CDR3. This chain links TRBV5-1 with TRBJ2-5, with 14 nucleotides matching TRBD2. V shed 4 bases, J shed 4 bases, and the junction held 6 bases outside the gene matches. Germline-derived CDR1 and CDR2 are SGHRS and YFSETQ. CDR3 length: 16 amino acids. CDR3 sequence reads: CASSLGLAGGVETQYF. The DNA of the CDR3 is TGCGCCAGCAGCCTTGGACTAGCGGGGGGCGTAGAGACCCAGTACTTC.

The gene calls are TRBV9 and TRBJ2-5; D is perhaps TRBD2 (6 bases). Germline lookup yields CDR1 SGDLS and CDR2 YYNGEE. The CDR3 covers 16 residues. V was shortened by 0 bases and J by 2 bases, with 14 bases between the two germline ends. This CDR3 is CASSVAAGQKQETQYF. CDR3 in DNA: TGTGCCAGCAGCGTAGCGGCGGGGCAGAAACAAGAGACCCAGTACTTC. Drawing the rest from reference TRBV9 and TRBJ2-5, the complete variable domain is DSGVTQTPKHLITATGQRVTLRCSPRSGDLSVYWYQQSLDQGLQFLIQYYNGEERAKGNILERFSAQQFPDLHSELNLSSLELGDSALYFCASSVAAGQKQETQYFGPGTRLLVL.

The V and J genes are TRBV30 and TRBJ1-1; no firm D call. In germline, CDR1 is GTSNPN, CDR2 SVGIG (reference sequence). The CDR3 covers 13 residues. V lost 0 bases and J lost 2, with 7 bases in between. The CDR3 bases are TGTGCCTGGAGTGTTGCGGATAACACTGAAGCTTTCTTT. Translating it yields CAWSVADNTEAFF.

V is TRBV5-6 and J is TRBJ1-2; D remains unclear. Germline CDR1 reads SGHDT; CDR2 reads YYEEEE. The CDR3 is made up of 13 amino acids. Trimming pared 2 bases from V and 8 bases from J, leaving 13 bases between. The CDR3 region is CASSFPLGGGYTF. The CDR3 DNA reads TGTGCCAGCAGCTTCCCCCTGGGAGGGGGCTACACCTTC.

V gene TRBV7-9 combines with J gene TRBJ1-1; D may be TRBD1 (5 bases). The V end lost 2 bases, the J end lost 8 bases, and 15 bases lay between the germline ends. The germline V gene encodes CDR1 SEHNR and CDR2 FQNEAQ (reference sequence). The CDR3 is 14 amino acids. This chain's CDR3 is CASSLTAIDSEAFF. CDR3 bases: TGTGCCAGCAGCTTAACAGCGATTGACAGCGAAGCTTTCTTT.

The J gene is TRBJ2-7, the V gene TRBV5-6, with D possibly matching TRBD1 (6 bases). CDR1 and CDR2 from the germline V gene are SGHDT and YYEEEE. V lost 2 bases and J 5 bases, leaving 11 bases between the germline ends. The CDR3 is 13 residues long. The CDR3 region is CASSLQGVDEQYF. CDR3 sequence (DNA): TGTGCCAGCAGCTTACAGGGAGTTGACGAGCAGTACTTC.

This clone was observed once. This sequence joins TRBV20-1 and TRBJ2-7, with TRBD1 matching over 8 bases. The CDR3 contains 18 residues. V lost 3 bases and J lost 2; bases outside the gene matches: 18. The germline CDR1 and CDR2 sequences are DFQATT and SNEGSKA (reference sequence). The chain's CDR3 is CSASPPLGQGRPTYEQYF. The CDR3 nucleotides read TGCAGTGCTAGTCCCCCTTTAGGACAGGGTAGACCCACCTACGAGCAGTACTTC.

This chain uses TRBV5-4 with TRBJ1-1; possibly TRBD1 for D (5 bases). V was shortened by 6 bases and J by 7 bases, with 19 bases between the two germline ends. From germline, CDR1 is SGHNT and CDR2 YYREEE (reference sequence). This CDR3 has 14 amino acids. Here the CDR3 reads CASTGGNRRSEAFF. The DNA of the CDR3 is TGTGCCAGCACCGGGGGGAACCGACGGAGTGAAGCTTTCTTT.